This T cell receptor beta chain is from a study of shared clonotypes between healthy human individuals. Study outcomes and limitations: There were few donors, and this limited the genetic and exposure-history diversity represented. All-four-donor shared clonotypes had higher generation probabilities than non-shared clonotypes did.

Trimming left V 6 bases short and J 2 bases short, with 16 bases between. Per the germline V gene, CDR1 is MNHEY and CDR2 is SVGAGI. The CDR3 covers 15 residues. As for this clone: Its specificity is not known.

Into CD45RA+ naive and CD45RA-negative memory subsets, the CD4+ cells were split. Here immunoSEQ multiplex PCR was the method, and the copy in TCRdb shows in-frame clones only, minus some. The repertoire includes approximately 2.5 million clones, approximately 94% of them detected once, and 0.14% sits in the top ten. Material: naive CD4+ T cells sorted from blood. As to subset: CD45RA+ positively selected. This TCR was recovered from a man between 18 and 35 years old in good health. The rearrangement uses TRBV6-5 and TRBJ1-2; D possibly corresponds to TRBD1 (6 bases). The DNA for the CDR3 is TGTGCCAGCAGGAGGTCAACGGGGGCCAACTATGGCTACACCTTC. Its protein is CASRRSTGANYGYTF.